This TCR beta chain was sequenced for a study of T cells in Graves' hyperthyroidism and ophthalmopathy. RNA transcripts provided the source from which TCR beta CDR3 regions were amplified. First-round RT-PCR of the TCR CDR3 relied on the HTBI primer set. TCRdb independently ran MiXCR on the multiplex PCR reads; one entry per CDR3 protein. The profile shows about 520,000 distinct CDR3 sequences, about a fifth of them singletons. Germline CDR1 is SEHNR and CDR2 is FQNEAQ (reference sequence). The V end lost 5 bases, the J end lost 6 bases, and 17 bases lay between the germline ends. This CDR3 region has 14 residues.

The receptor was derived from a man younger than 30 with Graves' hyperthyroidism. The source material was blood. The V call is TRBV7-9, the J call TRBJ2-7; D remains ambiguous. In DNA form, the CDR3 reads TGTGCCAGCAGCCTTACATCTCGGGCCATCGAGCAGTACTTC. Translation gives CASSLTSRAIEQYF. The full variable domain, completed using reference TRBV7-9 and TRBJ2-7, is DTGVSQNPRHKITKRGQNVTFRCDPISEHNRLYWYRQTLGQGPEFLTYFQNEAQLEKSRLLSDRFSAERPKGSFSTLEIQRTEQGDSAMYLCASSLTSRAIEQYFGPGTRLTVT.